These 5 T cell receptor beta chains share one sample of origin, sequenced in a study of tumor-infiltrating lymphocytes in primary liver carcinoma. Without any cell sorting, roughly 18-34 mg of bulk tissue yielded co-extracted RNA and DNA. TCR beta cDNA was made from around 460 ng total RNA with a constant-region primer. Nested multiplex PCR, run for three rounds with slightly modified ARM-PCR, yielded TCR beta libraries. Researchers ran the first two PCR rounds for approximately 9 cycles each with TRBV1-TRBV30 forward primers and a C-beta reverse primer. TCRdb re-derived calls from the multiplex PCR reads in MiXCR, one entry per CDR3 protein. Counted here are 75,000 to 90,000 distinct CDR3 sequences, 55% to 85% occurring once; the ten biggest clones make up roughly 21%. Specimen: liver tumor tissue from sampling region 1. Indicated subset: tumor region T1, superior pole. Every receptor here comes from a man in his forties or fifties with primary liver carcinoma and hepatitis B virus infection.

There are many counts of this clonotype. V and J are TRBV6-1 and TRBJ2-1, with 10 bases fitting TRBD1. Germline V gene data show CDR1 as MNHNS and CDR2 as SASEGT. The CDR3 is 15 residues long. Unmatched junction bases numbered 8, after V lost 6 bases and J lost 6 bases. The CDR3 loop is CASSNPGQGSNEQFF. CDR3 nucleotides: TGTGCCAGCAGCAACCCGGGACAGGGGTCCAATGAGCAGTTCTTC.

This clonotype was seen only once. The V gene is TRBV12-3 or TRBV12-4, the J gene TRBJ2-1; 8 bases align to TRBD1. The V segment lost 8 bases and the J segment 8 bases; nucleotides outside the gene matches: 14. The CDR3 runs 15 residues. The CDR3 spells CASSLPAGGTDEQFF. The CDR3 nucleotides are TGTGCCAGCTCCCTCCCAGCAGGGGGCACCGATGAGCAGTTCTTC.

Notes on this clonotype: Given the absence of the conserved phenylalanine or tryptophan at the CDR3 end, a read error is likely. V usage is TRBV12-3 or TRBV12-4 and J usage is TRBJ2-5; D might be TRBD2 (6 bases). This CDR3 has 12 amino acids. The CDR3 protein is CDCSPGEETQYL. The CDR3 coding sequence is TGTGACTGCAGCCCGGGGGAAGAGACCCAGTACCTC.

This clonotype was counted a single time. A junction boundary mismatches the germline segment, possibly from a read error. The J gene is TRBJ2-6, the V gene TRBV6-5; D is uncertain. This CDR3 comprises 18 residues. The germline V gene encodes CDR1 MNHEY and CDR2 SVGAGI. In DNA form, the CDR3 reads TGTGTCAGCAGTTACTCGGGCCTAACGGGCACTCGGGCCAACGTCCTGACTTTC. This encodes CVSSYSGLTGTRANVLTF.

The rearrangement uses TRBV11-2 and TRBJ2-3; 9 bases match TRBD2. This CDR3 region has 16 residues. CDR1 SGHAT and CDR2 FQNNGV come from the germline V gene. J lost 13 bases, V lost 5 bases, and 19 bases had no gene match. The CDR3 region is CASSPPTSGSTDTEYF. CDR3 nucleotide sequence: TGTGCCAGCAGCCCCCCGACTAGCGGCAGTACAGATACTGAGTATTTT.